This TCR beta chain was profiled in a study of CXCR3-negative and CXCR3-positive naive CD8 T cells. In the case of this clonotype: The antigen remains unidentified.

General study findings and limits: Comparably high diversity marked both naive subsets, whereas memory CD8+ cells had much lower diversity. Between one naive subset and the other, surface CD5 was comparable, and TCR strength was inferred from TRB CDR3 properties.

The TRB libraries of cDNA were built by UMI-labeled 5' RACE. Reanalyzing the 5' RACE reads, TCRdb keeps one entry per CDR3 protein, without DNA. This listing includes tens of thousands of distinct CDR3 sequences. The specimen sequenced was memory CD8+ T cells from blood. This clonotype was obtained from a human donor in good health. Some clones in this sample may be carry-over from other donors' samples.

CDR3 protein: CSVGTGGYGQYF. The chain employs TRBV29-1 and TRBJ2-7; the TRBD1 assignment by TCRdb is unverifiable without DNA. Germline assignment: CDR1 SQVTM and CDR2 ANQGSEA. The CDR3 spans 12 residues.